Below, 12 T cell receptor beta chains from the same sample are listed, as sequenced in a study of shared clonotypes between healthy human individuals. Some clones are missing from TCRdb's copy, which holds only in-frame ones; the method was immunoSEQ multiplex PCR. The sample holds hundreds of thousands of clones, roughly 72% seen once. The material sequenced was PBMCs. These receptors were taken from a woman aged 40 to 49 in good health. Some clones in this sample may be carry-over from other donors' samples.

This chain joins TRBV28 and TRBJ1-1, with D uncertain. CDR3 length: 15 residues. CDR1 and CDR2 from the germline V gene are MDHEN and SYDVKM. V was pared by 5 bases and J by 5 bases, with 18 bases between. The chain's CDR3 is CASSTPALRVTEAFF. The CDR3 coding sequence is TGTGCCAGCAGTACTCCCGCGCTCCGGGTAACTGAAGCTTTCTTT. The whole variable domain, filled in from reference TRBV28 and TRBJ1-1, reads DVKVTQSSRYLVKRTGEKVFLECVQDMDHENMFWYRQDPGLGLRLIYFSYDVKMKEKGDIPEGYSVSREKKERFSLILESASTNQTSMYLCASSTPALRVTEAFFGQGTRLTVV.

About this clone: With a far larger clone one base away, a read error is the likely cause. The rearrangement links TRBV13 to TRBJ2-6; TRBD1 is a possible D gene (5 bases). Germline CDR1 and CDR2: PRHDT and FYEKMQ (reference sequence). The CDR3 consists of 15 residues. For the CDR3, the DNA is TGTGCCAGCAGCTGGGCCGACTCTGGGGCCGACGTCCTGACTTTC. Amino acid sequence: CASSWADSGADVLTF.

The V call is TRBV6-1, the J call TRBJ2-7, with 8 nucleotides matching TRBD1. The germline V gene encodes CDR1 MNHNS and CDR2 SASEGT. The CDR3 loop spans 11 amino acids. Trimming removed 8 bases from V and 5 bases from J; junction bases left unmatched: 2. This chain's CDR3 is CASLTGDEQYF. The CDR3 coding sequence is TGTGCCAGCCTGACAGGGGACGAGCAGTACTTC.

For this clone: Given a far larger clone just one base away, this is likely a sequencing read error. This chain uses TRBV5-1 with TRBJ2-7; D is undetermined. The germline V gene encodes CDR1 SGHRS and CDR2 YFSETQ. V lost 3 bases and J 3 bases, leaving 10 bases between the germline ends. The CDR3 spans 13 residues. The CDR3, as DNA: TGCGCCAGCAGCTCGGACGGTCACTACGAGCAGTACTTC. Translation: CASSSDGHYEQYF.

This clone has a handful of counts. J is TRBJ1-1 and V is TRBV19; D is perhaps TRBD1 (5 bases). The CDR3 consists of 11 residues. V was shortened by 5 bases and J by 11 bases, with 12 bases between the two germline ends. Germline CDR1 is LNHDA and CDR2 is SQIVND (reference sequence). As DNA, the CDR3 is TGTGCCAGTAGTTTACAGGAGAGGGCTTTCTTT. Residues: CASSLQERAFF.

The rearrangement uses TRBV10-3 and TRBJ2-1; TRBD2 matches at 9 bases. The germline V gene has CDR1 ENHRY and CDR2 SYGVKD. The V segment lost 3 bases and the J segment 5 bases; nucleotides outside the gene matches: 2. The length of the CDR3 is 14 residues. This CDR3 reads CAISDLAGNNEQFF. CDR3 nucleotides: TGTGCCATCAGTGACCTAGCGGGGAACAATGAGCAGTTCTTC.

The chain combines TRBV6-5 with TRBJ2-5; D might be TRBD1 (5 bases). The CDR3 has 16 residues. V was clipped by 2 bases and J by 4 bases, with 17 bases between them. The germline V gene encodes CDR1 MNHEY and CDR2 SVGAGI. The CDR3 DNA reads TGTGCCAGCAGTTACACTTTCAGACAGCCCTTAGAGACCCAGTACTTC. It yields the protein CASSYTFRQPLETQYF.

This chain joins TRBV9 and TRBJ2-1; TRBD2 aligns across 9 bases. This CDR3 comprises 15 residues. Per germline, CDR1 SGDLS and CDR2 YYNGEE. The J segment lost 3 bases and the V segment lost 4 bases, leaving 5 bases of the junction unmatched. CDR3 nucleotides: TGTGCCAGCAGCACCTCTAGCGGGGTCTACAATGAGCAGTTCTTC. It specifies CASSTSSGVYNEQFF. Variable domain in full (rest from reference TRBV9 and TRBJ2-1): DSGVTQTPKHLITATGQRVTLRCSPRSGDLSVYWYQQSLDQGLQFLIQYYNGEERAKGNILERFSAQQFPDLHSELNLSSLELGDSALYFCASSTSSGVYNEQFFGPGTRLTVL.

The rearrangement links TRBV5-4 to TRBJ1-4; 8 bases match TRBD1. Germline lookup yields CDR1 SGHNT and CDR2 YYREEE (reference sequence). This CDR3 contains 15 residues. V trimming: 4 bases; J trimming: 5 bases; junction bases outside the gene matches: 7. This CDR3 reads CASSDGQGGNEKLFF. The DNA of the CDR3 is TGTGCCAGCAGCGACGGACAGGGAGGAAATGAAAAACTGTTTTTT.

This chain uses TRBV7-3 with TRBJ2-2, with D perhaps TRBD2 (6 bases). Germline V gene data show CDR1 as SGHTA and CDR2 as FQGTGA. Trimming shortened V by 5 bases and J by 1 base, and 8 bases separated the two germline ends. The CDR3 length is 14 residues. CDR3 region: CASSVSGNTGELFF. The CDR3 nucleotides read TGTGCCAGCAGCGTTAGCGGGAACACCGGGGAGCTGTTTTTT.

The chain recombines TRBV6-5 with TRBJ2-2, with TRBD1 matching over 8 bases. The CDR3 sequence is 15 residues long. The V gene end was trimmed by 6 bases and the J gene end by 0 bases; junction bases not matched to a gene: 3. Germline V gene lookup returns CDR1 MNHEY and CDR2 SVGAGI. This chain's CDR3 is CASRPGQANTGELFF. CDR3 DNA: TGTGCCAGCAGACCGGGACAGGCGAACACCGGGGAGCTGTTTTTT.

Remarks on this clone: A much larger clone sits a single nucleotide away, making a read error possible. The CDR3 carries no conserved terminal phenylalanine or tryptophan, so it likely arises from a read error. J is TRBJ1-2 and V is TRBV25-1, with TRBD1 as a possible D gene (6 bases). The CDR3 is made up of 14 amino acids. V lost 4 bases and J 4 bases, leaving 13 bases between the germline ends. Looked up from germline, CDR1 is MGHDK and CDR2 is SYGVNS. In DNA, the CDR3 is TGTGCCAGCAGTGCTAGGGGGGGAAGCTATGGCTACACCCTC. This gives the protein CASSARGGSYGYTL.